One and the same sample provided the 2 T cell receptor beta chains below, sequenced in a study of cytomegalovirus exposure and HLA in healthy donors. PCR amplification relied on 60 Vbeta primers (plus 13 Jbeta primers). Repertoires were generated with immunoSEQ multiplex PCR, while TCRdb's copy carries only in-frame clones and drops some. The sample gives 150,000 to 200,000 clones, approximately 80% of which show up once; under 1.5% is in the top ten. The sequenced sample consisted of PBMCs. The source of these receptors is a girl aged 2 to 10 in good health and CMV-seropositive.

The V and J genes are TRBV5-1 and TRBJ1-2, with D perhaps TRBD1 (5 bases). V was trimmed by 0 bases and J by 3 bases, leaving 9 bases between them. CDR3 length equals 14 residues. Germline V gene data show CDR1 as SGHRS and CDR2 as YFSETQ. The chain's CDR3 is CASSLVGPDYGYTF. In DNA, the CDR3 is TGCGCCAGCAGCTTGGTGGGGCCGGACTATGGCTACACCTTC.

In this sample, this clone turned up a few times. The chain is built from TRBV27 and TRBJ2-1; tentatively, D is TRBD1 (6 bases). The V end was cut by 5 bases, the J end by 4 bases, with 18 bases between. The CDR3 has 16 residues. Germline V gene data show CDR1 as MNHEY and CDR2 as SMNVEV (reference sequence). CDR3 amino acids: CASSGRGRGDYNEQFF. The DNA of the CDR3 is TGTGCCAGCAGTGGCAGGGGACGTGGCGATTACAATGAGCAGTTCTTC.